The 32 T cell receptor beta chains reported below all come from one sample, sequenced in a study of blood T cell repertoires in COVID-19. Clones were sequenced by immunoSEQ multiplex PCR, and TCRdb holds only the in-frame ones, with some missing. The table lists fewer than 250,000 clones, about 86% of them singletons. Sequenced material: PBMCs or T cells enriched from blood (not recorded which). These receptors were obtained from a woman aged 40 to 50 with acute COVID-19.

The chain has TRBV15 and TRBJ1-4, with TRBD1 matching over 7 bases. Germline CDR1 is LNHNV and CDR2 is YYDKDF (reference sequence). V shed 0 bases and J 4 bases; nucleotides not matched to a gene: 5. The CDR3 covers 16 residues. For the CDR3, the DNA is TGTGCCACCAGCAGAGATACCGGGACAGTTAATGAAAAACTGTTTTTT. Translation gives CATSRDTGTVNEKLFF.

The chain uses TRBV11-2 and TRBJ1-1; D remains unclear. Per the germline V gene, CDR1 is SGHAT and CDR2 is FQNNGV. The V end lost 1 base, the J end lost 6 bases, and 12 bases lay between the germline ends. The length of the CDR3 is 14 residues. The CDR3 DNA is TGTGCCAGCAGCTTAGGAGGGAGGCGCGCTGAAGCTTTCTTT. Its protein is CASSLGGRRAEAFF.

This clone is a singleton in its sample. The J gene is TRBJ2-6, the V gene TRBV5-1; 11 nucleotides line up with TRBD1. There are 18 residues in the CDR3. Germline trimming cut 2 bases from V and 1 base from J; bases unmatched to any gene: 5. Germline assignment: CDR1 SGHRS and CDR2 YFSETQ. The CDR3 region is CASSFRDRGKSGANVLTF. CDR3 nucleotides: TGCGCCAGCAGCTTCCGGGACAGGGGGAAATCTGGGGCCAACGTCCTGACTTTC.

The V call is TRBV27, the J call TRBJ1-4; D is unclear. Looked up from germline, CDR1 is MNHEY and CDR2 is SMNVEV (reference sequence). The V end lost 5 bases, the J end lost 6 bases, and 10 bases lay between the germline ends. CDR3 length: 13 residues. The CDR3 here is CASSRGWYEKLFF. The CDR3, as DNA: TGTGCCAGCAGTCGCGGCTGGTATGAAAAACTGTTTTTT.

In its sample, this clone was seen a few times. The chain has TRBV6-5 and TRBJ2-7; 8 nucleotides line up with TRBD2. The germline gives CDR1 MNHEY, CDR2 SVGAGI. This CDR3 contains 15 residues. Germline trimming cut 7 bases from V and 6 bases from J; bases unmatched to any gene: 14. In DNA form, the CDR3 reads TGTGCCAGCACCCCTGGGAGCGGGAGCGTTACCGAGCAGTACTTC. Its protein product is CASTPGSGSVTEQYF.

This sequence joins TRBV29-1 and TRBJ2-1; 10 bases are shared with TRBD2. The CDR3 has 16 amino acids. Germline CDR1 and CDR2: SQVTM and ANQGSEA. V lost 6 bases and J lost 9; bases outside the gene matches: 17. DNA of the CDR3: TGCAGCGTCGAGGGGACAGCTAGCGGGAGTCGGGCTGAGCAGTTCTTC. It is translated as CSVEGTASGSRAEQFF.

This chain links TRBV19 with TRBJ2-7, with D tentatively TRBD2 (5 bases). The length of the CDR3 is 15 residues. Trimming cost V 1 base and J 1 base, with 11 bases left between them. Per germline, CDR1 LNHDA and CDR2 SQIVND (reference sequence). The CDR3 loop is CASSIVGRMSYEQYF. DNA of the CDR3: TGTGCCAGTAGTATAGTTGGGAGAATGTCCTACGAGCAGTACTTC.

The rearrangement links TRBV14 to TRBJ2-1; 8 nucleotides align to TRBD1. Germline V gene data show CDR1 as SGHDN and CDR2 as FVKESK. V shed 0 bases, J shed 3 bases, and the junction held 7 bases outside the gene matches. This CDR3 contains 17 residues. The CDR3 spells CASSQDYRGTGYNEQFF. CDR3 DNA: TGTGCCAGCAGCCAAGATTATAGAGGGACAGGCTACAATGAGCAGTTCTTC.

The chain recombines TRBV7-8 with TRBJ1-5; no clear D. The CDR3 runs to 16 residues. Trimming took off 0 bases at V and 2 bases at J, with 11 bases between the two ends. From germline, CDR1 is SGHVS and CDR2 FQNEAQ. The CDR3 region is CASSLAVGRGNQPQHF. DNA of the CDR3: TGTGCCAGCAGCTTAGCTGTAGGCCGGGGCAATCAGCCCCAGCATTTT.

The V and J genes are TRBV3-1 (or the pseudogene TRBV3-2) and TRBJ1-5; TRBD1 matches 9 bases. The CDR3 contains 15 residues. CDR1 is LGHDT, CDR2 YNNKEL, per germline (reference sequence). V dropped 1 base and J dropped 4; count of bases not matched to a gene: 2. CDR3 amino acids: CASSQGGTGNQPQHF. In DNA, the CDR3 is TGTGCCAGCAGCCAAGGCGGGACAGGGAATCAGCCCCAGCATTTT.

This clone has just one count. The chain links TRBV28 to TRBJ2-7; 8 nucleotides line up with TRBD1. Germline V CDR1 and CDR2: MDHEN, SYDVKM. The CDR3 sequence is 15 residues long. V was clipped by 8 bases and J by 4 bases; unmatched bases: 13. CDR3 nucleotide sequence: TGTGCCAGCGCGACTGCAGGGGGCGCCCGATACGAGCAGTACTTC. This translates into CASATAGGARYEQYF.

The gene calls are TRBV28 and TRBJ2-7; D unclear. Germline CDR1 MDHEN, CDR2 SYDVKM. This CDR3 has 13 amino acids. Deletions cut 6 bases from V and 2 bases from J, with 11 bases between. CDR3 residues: CASRLREAYEQYF. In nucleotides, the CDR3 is TGTGCCAGCAGGCTCCGCGAGGCCTACGAGCAGTACTTC.

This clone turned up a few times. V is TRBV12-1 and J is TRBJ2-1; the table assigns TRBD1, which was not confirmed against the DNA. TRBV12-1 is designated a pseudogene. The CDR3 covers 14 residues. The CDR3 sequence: CASSPGGPPGEQFF. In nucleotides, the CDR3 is TGTGCCAGCAGCCCAGGGGGCCCCCCGGGCGAGCAGTTCTTC.

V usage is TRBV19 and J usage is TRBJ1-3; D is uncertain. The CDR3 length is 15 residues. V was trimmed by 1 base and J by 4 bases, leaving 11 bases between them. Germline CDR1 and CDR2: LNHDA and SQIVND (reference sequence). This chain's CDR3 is CASSIGGSGGNTIYF. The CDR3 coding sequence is TGTGCCAGTAGTATAGGAGGTTCGGGAGGAAACACCATATATTTT.

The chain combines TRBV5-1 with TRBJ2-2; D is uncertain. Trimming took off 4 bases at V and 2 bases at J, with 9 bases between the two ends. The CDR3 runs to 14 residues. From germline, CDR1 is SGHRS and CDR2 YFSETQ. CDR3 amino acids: CASSGSGNTGELFF. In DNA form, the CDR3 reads TGCGCCAGCAGCGGCTCGGGTAACACCGGGGAGCTGTTTTTT.

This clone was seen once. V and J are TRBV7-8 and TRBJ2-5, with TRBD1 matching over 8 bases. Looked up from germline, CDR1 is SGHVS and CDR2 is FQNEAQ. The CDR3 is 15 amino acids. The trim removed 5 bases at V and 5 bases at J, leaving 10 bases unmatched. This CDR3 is CASSTLTGDGETQYF. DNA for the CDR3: TGTGCCAGCAGCACTTTGACAGGGGACGGTGAGACCCAGTACTTC.

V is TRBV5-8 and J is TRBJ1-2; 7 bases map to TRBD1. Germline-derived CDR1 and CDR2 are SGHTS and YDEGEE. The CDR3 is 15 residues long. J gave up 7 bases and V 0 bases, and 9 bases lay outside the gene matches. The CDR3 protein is CASSLVKLGTAGYTF. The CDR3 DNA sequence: TGTGCCAGCAGCTTGGTTAAGTTGGGGACAGCTGGCTACACCTTC.

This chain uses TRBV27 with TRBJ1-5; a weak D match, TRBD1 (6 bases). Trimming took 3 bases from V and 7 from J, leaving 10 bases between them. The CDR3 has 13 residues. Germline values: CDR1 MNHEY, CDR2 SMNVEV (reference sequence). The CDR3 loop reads CASSFRGAQPQHF. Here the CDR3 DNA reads TGTGCCAGCAGTTTTCGGGGGGCCCAGCCCCAGCATTTT.

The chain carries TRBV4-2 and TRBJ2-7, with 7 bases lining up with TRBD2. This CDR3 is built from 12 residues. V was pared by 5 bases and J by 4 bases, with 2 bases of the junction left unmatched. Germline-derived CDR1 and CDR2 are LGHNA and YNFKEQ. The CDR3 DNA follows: TGTGCCAGCAGCTCTAGCGGTTACGAGCAGTACTTC. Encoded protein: CASSSSGYEQYF.

CDR3 residues: CAISESGGTEAFF. The CDR3 coding sequence is TGTGCCATCAGTGAGTCGGGGGGTACTGAAGCTTTCTTT. V and J are TRBV10-3 and TRBJ1-1, with TRBD1 as a possible D gene (5 bases). V was pared by 0 bases and J by 5 bases, with 7 bases between. Per the germline V gene, CDR1 is ENHRY and CDR2 is SYGVKD. The CDR3 length is 13 residues.

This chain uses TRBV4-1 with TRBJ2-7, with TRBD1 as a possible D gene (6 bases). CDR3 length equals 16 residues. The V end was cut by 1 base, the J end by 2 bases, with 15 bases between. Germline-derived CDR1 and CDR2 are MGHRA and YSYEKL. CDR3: CASSQGQGIPPYEQYF. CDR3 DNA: TGCGCCAGCAGCCAAGGTCAGGGGATTCCCCCCTACGAGCAGTACTTC.

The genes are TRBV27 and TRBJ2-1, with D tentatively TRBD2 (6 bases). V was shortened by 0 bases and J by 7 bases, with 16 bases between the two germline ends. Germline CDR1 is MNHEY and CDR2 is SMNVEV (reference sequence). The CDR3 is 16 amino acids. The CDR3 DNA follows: TGTGCCAGCAGTTTATCGATCCGGGAGAGAAAAAATGAGCAGTTCTTC. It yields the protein CASSLSIRERKNEQFF.

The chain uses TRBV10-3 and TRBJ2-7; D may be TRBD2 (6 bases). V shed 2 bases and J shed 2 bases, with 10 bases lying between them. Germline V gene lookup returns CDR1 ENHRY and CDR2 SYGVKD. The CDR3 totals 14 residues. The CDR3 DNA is TGTGCCATCAGTGAGCGTAGCGGCGCCTACGAGCAGTACTTC. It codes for CAISERSGAYEQYF.

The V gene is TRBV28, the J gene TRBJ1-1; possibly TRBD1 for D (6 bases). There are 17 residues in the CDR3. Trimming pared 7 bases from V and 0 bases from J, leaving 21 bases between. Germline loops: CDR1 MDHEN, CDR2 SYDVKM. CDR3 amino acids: CASIFTSGGRVNTEAFF. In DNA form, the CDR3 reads TGTGCCAGCATCTTCACTTCCGGGGGGCGGGTGAACACTGAAGCTTTCTTT.

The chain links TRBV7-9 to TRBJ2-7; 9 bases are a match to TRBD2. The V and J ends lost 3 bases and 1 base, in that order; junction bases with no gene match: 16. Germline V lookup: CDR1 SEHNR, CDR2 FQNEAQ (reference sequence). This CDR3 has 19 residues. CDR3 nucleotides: TGTGCCAGCAGCTTTTGGAGTGAGGTGGCGGGAGGGCGGTCCTACGAGCAGTACTTC. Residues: CASSFWSEVAGGRSYEQYF.

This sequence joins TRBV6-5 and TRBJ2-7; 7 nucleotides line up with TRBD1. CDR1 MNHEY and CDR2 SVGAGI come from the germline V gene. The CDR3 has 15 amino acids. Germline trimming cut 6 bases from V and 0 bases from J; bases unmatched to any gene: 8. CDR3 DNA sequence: TGTGCCAGCAGGCCGGGACAGCTCAACTCCTACGAGCAGTACTTC. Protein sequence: CASRPGQLNSYEQYF.

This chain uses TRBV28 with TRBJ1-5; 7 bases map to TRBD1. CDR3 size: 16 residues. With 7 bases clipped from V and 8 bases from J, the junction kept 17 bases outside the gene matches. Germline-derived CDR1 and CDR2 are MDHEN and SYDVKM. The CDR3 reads CASTPQRQGIRKPQHF. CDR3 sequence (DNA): TGTGCCAGCACACCTCAGCGACAGGGAATCCGGAAGCCCCAGCATTTT.

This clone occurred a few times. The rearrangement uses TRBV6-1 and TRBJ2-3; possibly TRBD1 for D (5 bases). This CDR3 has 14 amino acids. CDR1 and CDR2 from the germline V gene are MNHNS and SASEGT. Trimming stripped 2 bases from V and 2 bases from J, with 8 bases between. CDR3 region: CASSERGYTDTQYF. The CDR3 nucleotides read TGTGCCAGCAGTGAAAGGGGATACACAGATACGCAGTATTTT.

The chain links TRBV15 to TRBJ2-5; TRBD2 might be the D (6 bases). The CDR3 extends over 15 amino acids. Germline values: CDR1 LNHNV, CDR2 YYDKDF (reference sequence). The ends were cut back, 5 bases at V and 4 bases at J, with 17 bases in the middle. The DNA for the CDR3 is TGTGCCACCAGCGACGGGACTTTGATTCGAGAGACCCAGTACTTC. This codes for CATSDGTLIRETQYF.

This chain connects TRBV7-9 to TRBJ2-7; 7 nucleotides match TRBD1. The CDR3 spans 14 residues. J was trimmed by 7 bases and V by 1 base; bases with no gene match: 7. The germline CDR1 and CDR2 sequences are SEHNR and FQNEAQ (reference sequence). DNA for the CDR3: TGTGCCAGCAGCTTAGACAGGGGATGGGGAGAGCAGTACTTC. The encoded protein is CASSLDRGWGEQYF.

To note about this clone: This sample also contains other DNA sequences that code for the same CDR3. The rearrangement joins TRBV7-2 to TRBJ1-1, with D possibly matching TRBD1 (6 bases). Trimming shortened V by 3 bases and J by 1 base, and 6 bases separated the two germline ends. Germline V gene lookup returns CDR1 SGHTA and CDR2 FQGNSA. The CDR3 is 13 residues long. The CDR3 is CASSLGQNTEAFF. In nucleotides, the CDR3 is TGTGCCAGCAGCTTGGGACAGAACACTGAAGCTTTCTTT.

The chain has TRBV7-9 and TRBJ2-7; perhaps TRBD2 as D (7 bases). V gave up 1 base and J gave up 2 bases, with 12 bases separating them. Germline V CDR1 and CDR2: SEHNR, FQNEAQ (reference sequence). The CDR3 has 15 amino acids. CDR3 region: CASSLEGGHTYEQYF. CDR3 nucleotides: TGTGCCAGCAGCTTAGAGGGGGGGCATACCTACGAGCAGTACTTC.